This T cell receptor beta chain was recovered during a study of T cell changes during pregnancy in multiple sclerosis. The CDR3 loop spans 17 amino acids. The V and J ends lost 3 bases and 3 bases, in that order; junction bases with no gene match: 16. The V gene's germline CDR1 is GTSNPN and CDR2 SVGIG (reference sequence). Repertoires were generated with immunoSEQ multiplex PCR, while TCRdb's copy carries only in-frame clones and drops some. The table lists fewer than 85,000 clones, just over 90% of them singletons. This specimen was peripheral blood, taken after pregnancy. The chain combines TRBV30 with TRBJ2-7; TRBD2 matches at 8 bases. The TCR sequence derives from a female donor in good health, enrolled as a control in a pregnancy study. CDR3 in amino acids: CAWRGISFGTRSYEQYF. CDR3 DNA sequence: TGTGCCTGGAGGGGGATATCGTTTGGGACTAGAAGCTACGAGCAGTACTTC. The full variable domain, its missing parts supplied by reference TRBV30 and TRBJ2-7, is SQTIHQWPATLVQPVGSPLSLECTVEGTSNPNLYWYRQAAGRGLQLLFYSVGIGQISSEVPQNLSASRPQDRQFILSSKKLLLSDSGFYLCAWRGISFGTRSYEQYFGPGTRLTVT.